These T cell receptor beta chains were read from a single sample in a study of blood T cell repertoires in COVID-19. Clones were read by immunoSEQ multiplex PCR, and TCRdb kept only the in-frame ones, dropping some. The table shows 200,000 to 250,000 clones, with roughly 82% occurring only once. The sample taken for sequencing was peripheral blood. The receptors originated from a woman older than 75 with active or convalescent COVID-19. Each CDR3 is given with its conserved first and last residue. The order of the fields is J gene, D gene, clone size, V gene, CDR3 DNA, CDR3 protein. A D gene is named only where the DNA matches it firmly. Clone sizes are given selectively: once, few, many, or a class where the clone is expanded.

J: TRBJ1-6; D: TRBD1; size: .; V: TRBV7-2; DNA: TGTGCCAGCAGCTTAGATATTCGGGCAGGGGGAACTAATTCACCCCTCCACTTT; CDR3: CASSLDIRAGGTNSPLHF
J: TRBJ1-2; D: TRBD1; size: .; V: TRBV30; DNA: TGTGCCTGGGGACAGGGGGACTATGGCTACACCTTC; CDR3: CAWGQGDYGYTF
J: TRBJ1-5; D: TRBD1; size: once; V: TRBV30; DNA: TGTGCCTGGAGTGTGACAGGGGGAGGGCAGCCCCAGCATTTT; CDR3: CAWSVTGGGQPQHF
J: TRBJ2-7; D: .; size: .; V: TRBV14; DNA: TGTGCCAGCAGCCCCCTCGGGATCACCACCTACGAGCAGTACTTC; CDR3: CASSPLGITTYEQYF
J: TRBJ2-4; D: .; size: .; V: TRBV5-6; DNA: TGTGCCAGCAGCCTGAAGCAGGGTGTCCACATTCAGTACTTC; CDR3: CASSLKQGVHIQYF
J: TRBJ2-3; D: TRBD2; size: few; V: TRBV7-2; DNA: TGTGCCAGCAGCATTGTCGCGGGGGTTCGCACAGATACGCAGTATTTT; CDR3: CASSIVAGVRTDTQYF
J: TRBJ1-1; D: TRBD1; size: .; V: TRBV7-9; DNA: TGTGCCAGCAGCTTCGGGGCAGGGGGGACTGAAGCTTTCTTT; CDR3: CASSFGAGGTEAFF
J: TRBJ2-4; D: TRBD1; size: .; V: TRBV27; DNA: TGTGCCAGCAGTCAACGACAGGGGACGTCTATCAAAAACATTCAGTACTTC; CDR3: CASSQRQGTSIKNIQYF
J: TRBJ2-7; D: TRBD2; size: .; V: TRBV9; DNA: TGTGCCAGCAGCCCCCAGCTGACTAGCGGGCGTTCCTACGAGCAGTACTTC; CDR3: CASSPQLTSGRSYEQYF
J: TRBJ1-5; D: .; size: .; V: TRBV6-1; DNA: TGTGCCAGCAGTGAAGGACAACAGCCCTGGCCCCAGCATTTT; CDR3: CASSEGQQPWPQHF
J: TRBJ1-2; D: .; size: few; V: TRBV6-4; DNA: TGTGCCAGCAGCGGAGGGAATGGCTACACCTTC; CDR3: CASSGGNGYTF
J: TRBJ2-5; D: .; size: .; V: TRBV4-1; DNA: TGCGCCAGCAGCCATCCTGGCGGGTTACAAGAGACCCAGTACTTC; CDR3: CASSHPGGLQETQYF
J: TRBJ2-7; D: .; size: few; V: TRBV6-1; DNA: TGTGCCAGCAGTGACCGCGGCGGGTACGAGCAGTACTTC; CDR3: CASSDRGGYEQYF
J: TRBJ2-7; D: .; size: few; V: TRBV7-2; DNA: TGTGCCAGCAGCGAAAGGTTGGGAGGCGAGCAGTACTTC; CDR3: CASSERLGGEQYF
J: TRBJ2-5; D: .; size: .; V: TRBV7-9; DNA: TGTGCCAGCAACCCAGGGGAAGAGACCCAGTACTTC; CDR3: CASNPGEETQYF
J: TRBJ1-2; D: .; size: .; V: TRBV6-1; DNA: TGTGCCAGCAGTGAAGAACCCAGGGAAGTCGGTGGCTACACCTTC; CDR3: CASSEEPREVGGYTF
J: TRBJ2-1; D: TRBD2; size: once; V: TRBV10-3; DNA: TGTGCCATCAGTGGTTCGTGGACTAGCGGGGGCCTCAATGAGCAGTTCTTC; CDR3: CAISGSWTSGGLNEQFF